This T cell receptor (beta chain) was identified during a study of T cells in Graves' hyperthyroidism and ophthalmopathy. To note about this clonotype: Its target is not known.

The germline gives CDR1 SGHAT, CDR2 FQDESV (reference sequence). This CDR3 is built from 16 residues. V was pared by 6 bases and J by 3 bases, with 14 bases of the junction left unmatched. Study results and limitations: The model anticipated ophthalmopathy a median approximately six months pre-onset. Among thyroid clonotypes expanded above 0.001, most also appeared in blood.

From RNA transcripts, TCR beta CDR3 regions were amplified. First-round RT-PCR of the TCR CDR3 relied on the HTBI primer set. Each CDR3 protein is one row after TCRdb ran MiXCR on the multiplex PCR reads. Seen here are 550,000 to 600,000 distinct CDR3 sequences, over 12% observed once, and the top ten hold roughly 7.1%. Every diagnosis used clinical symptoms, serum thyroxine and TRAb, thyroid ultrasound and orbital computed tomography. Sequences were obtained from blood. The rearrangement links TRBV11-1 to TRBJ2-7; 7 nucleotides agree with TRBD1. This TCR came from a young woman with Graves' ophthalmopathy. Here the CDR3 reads CASRQELWDSNYEQYF. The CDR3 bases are TGTGCCAGCAGACAAGAACTTTGGGACAGCAACTACGAGCAGTACTTC.